The 30 T cell receptor beta chains reported below all come from one sample, sequenced in a study of blood T cell repertoires in COVID-19. The repertoire was sequenced with immunoSEQ multiplex PCR; TCRdb's copy has only in-frame clones and lacks some. The repertoire holds approximately 480,000 clones, about nine tenths seen once, with roughly 0.7% in the top ten. Material: PBMCs or T cells enriched from blood (not recorded which). These receptors were obtained from a woman in her late teens or twenties who had recovered from COVID-19.

The V and J genes are TRBV2 and TRBJ1-1, with D hard to call. The CDR3 covers 13 residues. Germline loops: CDR1 SNHLY, CDR2 FYNNEI. V was shortened by 2 bases and J by 4 bases, with 8 bases between the two germline ends. This CDR3 is CASSEMWATEAFF. CDR3 bases: TGTGCCAGCAGTGAAATGTGGGCCACTGAAGCTTTCTTT. The full variable domain, rest sourced from reference TRBV2 and TRBJ1-1, is EPEVTQTPSHQVTQMGQEVILRCVPISNHLYFYWYRQILGQKVEFLVSFYNNEISEKSEIFDDQFSVERPDGSNFTLKIRSTKLEDSAMYFCASSEMWATEAFFGQGTRLTVV.

V gene TRBV4-1 combines with J gene TRBJ1-1; 10 bases fit TRBD1. This CDR3 comprises 17 residues. CDR1 MGHRA and CDR2 YSYEKL come from the germline V gene. The ends lost 3 bases at V and 1 base at J; junction bases unmatched: 8. Here the CDR3 DNA reads TGCGCCAGCAGCCAGGGACAGGGGTTGGGGTGGAACACTGAAGCTTTCTTT. Translation gives CASSQGQGLGWNTEAFF.

The chain links TRBV6-5 to TRBJ2-3; weak D call: TRBD1 (5 bases). The germline V gene encodes CDR1 MNHEY and CDR2 SVGAGI. Trimming left V 3 bases short and J 4 bases short, with 14 bases between. This CDR3 has 15 residues. The CDR3, as DNA: TGTGCCAGCAGTTATAGGGGCCTCCGGGCAGATACGCAGTATTTT. It is translated as CASSYRGLRADTQYF.

The chain carries TRBV7-9 and TRBJ1-5; 7 positions agree with TRBD1. V was clipped by 5 bases and J by 3 bases; unmatched bases: 4. The germline V gene has CDR1 SEHNR and CDR2 FQNEAQ (reference sequence). The CDR3 loop spans 14 amino acids. DNA for the CDR3: TGTGCCAGCAGCCAGGGACAGACCAATCAGCCCCAGCATTTT. Its translation is CASSQGQTNQPQHF.

The chain couples TRBV5-1 to TRBJ1-1, with D possibly TRBD1 on 6 matching bases. This CDR3 is built from 16 residues. Germline V gives CDR1 SGHRS, CDR2 YFSETQ. With 3 bases removed from V and 1 base from J, the gap between germline ends came to 16 bases. This chain's CDR3 is CASSSAPGTPNTEAFF. CDR3 sequence (DNA): TGCGCCAGCAGCTCGGCCCCCGGGACACCGAACACTGAAGCTTTCTTT.

This chain uses TRBV9 with TRBJ1-6, with 8 bases lining up with TRBD1. Trimming cost V 0 bases and J 9 bases; bases outside gene matches: 2. Germline V gives CDR1 SGDLS, CDR2 YYNGEE. The CDR3 consists of 14 residues. CDR3 sequence: CASSVGQGSSPLHF. The DNA for the CDR3 is TGTGCCAGCAGCGTAGGACAGGGGAGTTCACCCCTCCACTTT.

The chain links TRBV12-2 to TRBJ2-7; TRBD1, the table's D call, was not compared with the DNA. TRBV12-2 is a pseudogene. There are 22 residues in the CDR3. CDR3 bases: TGTGCAAGTCGCTTAGATGACGAAGGACCCGGGACAGGGTACCTAAGCCCCTACGAGCAGTACTTC. Protein: CASRLDDEGPGTGYLSPYEQYF.

The chain combines TRBV2 with TRBJ2-7; 8 nucleotides match TRBD1. J gave up 5 bases and V 3 bases, and 9 bases lay outside the gene matches. The CDR3 length is 15 residues. Germline-derived CDR1 and CDR2 are SNHLY and FYNNEI. The CDR3 coding sequence is TGTGCCAGCAGTGATTGGACAGGGCCCAATCACGAGCAGTACTTC. This encodes CASSDWTGPNHEQYF.

This clone has just one count. This sequence joins TRBV19 and TRBJ1-4, with D uncertain. CDR3 length equals 16 residues. In germline, CDR1 is LNHDA, CDR2 SQIVND (reference sequence). V was trimmed by 4 bases and J by 7 bases, leaving 19 bases between them. The CDR3 bases are TGTGCCAGTAGTAAATGGACCACCTCCGGGGTTGAAAAACTGTTTTTT. This codes for CASSKWTTSGVEKLFF.

The chain combines TRBV7-2 with TRBJ2-7; 9 bases fit TRBD1. Germline-derived CDR1 and CDR2 are SGHTA and FQGNSA. The trim removed 0 bases at V and 5 bases at J, leaving 5 bases unmatched. This CDR3 is 15 amino acids long. DNA for the CDR3: TGTGCCAGCAGCTTAGCGCAGGACAGGGGCCACGAGCAGTACTTC. Protein: CASSLAQDRGHEQYF.

The chain recombines TRBV28 with TRBJ2-7; TRBD2 matches at 7 bases. V gave up 9 bases and J gave up 5 bases; unmatched junction bases: 7. The CDR3 spans 12 residues. From germline, CDR1 is MDHEN and CDR2 SYDVKM. CDR3 nucleotide sequence: TGTGCCAGTTCGGGGGGTTACGACGAGCAGTACTTC. It encodes CASSGGYDEQYF.

V and J are TRBV4-1 and TRBJ2-1; perhaps TRBD2 as D (5 bases). V lost 0 bases and J lost 8, with 17 bases in between. Germline V gene sequence: CDR1 MGHRA, CDR2 YSYEKL. This CDR3 spans 16 amino acids. The CDR3 here is CASSQDRGSGSDEQFF. In DNA form, the CDR3 reads TGCGCCAGCAGCCAAGACCGAGGAAGTGGTAGCGATGAGCAGTTCTTC.

This rearrangement joins TRBV9 to TRBJ1-3, with 9 positions matching TRBD1. Germline CDR1 is SGDLS and CDR2 is YYNGEE. The V gene end was trimmed by 1 base and the J gene end by 0 bases; junction bases not matched to a gene: 8. This CDR3 is built from 18 residues. The CDR3 nucleotides are TGTGCCAGCAGCGTAAAGGGACAGGGAACTTACTCTGGAAACACCATATATTTT. Protein product: CASSVKGQGTYSGNTIYF.

This clone occurred a few times. The rearrangement joins TRBV12-3 or TRBV12-4 to TRBJ2-7; D unresolved. Trimming removed 4 bases from V and 2 bases from J, with 6 bases in between. The CDR3 spans 12 residues. The CDR3 reads CASSSLTYEQYF. CDR3 DNA sequence: TGTGCCAGCAGTTCGTTAACCTACGAGCAGTACTTC.

The CDR3 nucleotides are TGTGCCAGCAGCCCGGAGACCGGGGAGCTGTTTTTT. Translated: CASSPETGELFF. V gene TRBV7-2 combines with J gene TRBJ2-2; D gene ambiguous. Trimming pared 5 bases from V and 5 bases from J, leaving 6 bases between. Germline V gives CDR1 SGHTA, CDR2 FQGNSA. The CDR3 is 12 amino acids.

The V and J genes are TRBV12-5 and TRBJ2-1; 14 bases are shared with TRBD2. The CDR3 loop spans 18 amino acids. The germline V gene encodes CDR1 LGHNT and CDR2 FRNRAP. After removal of 6 bases from V and 6 bases from J, the junction contained 13 bases not matched to a gene. CDR3 sequence (DNA): TGTGCTAGTGGGTCGACTAGCGGGGGGGCCTGGGGAATCAATGAGCAGTTCTTC. It is translated as CASGSTSGGAWGINEQFF.

The chain carries TRBV6-1 and TRBJ2-2; tentative D call: TRBD1 (6 bases). Germline CDR1 MNHNS, CDR2 SASEGT. The CDR3 runs to 18 residues. Deletions cut 2 bases from V and 7 bases from J, with 23 bases between. Written as DNA, the CDR3 is TGTGCCAGCAGTGAAAAACCAGGGGCCCTAAGGCTAGTCGGGGAGCTGTTTTTT. Translation gives CASSEKPGALRLVGELFF.

This clone was observed once. The chain is built from TRBV11-3 and TRBJ2-5; 9 positions agree with TRBD1. Trimming at V came to 1 base and at J to 1 base, leaving 1 base not matched to a gene. The CDR3 is made up of 15 amino acids. From germline, CDR1 is SGHNT and CDR2 YENEEA. The CDR3 sequence: CASSLGQGGQETQYF. The DNA of the CDR3 is TGTGCCAGCAGCTTAGGACAGGGGGGCCAAGAGACCCAGTACTTC.

This clone was recorded a few times. One junction end disagrees with the germline gene, perhaps due to a read error. The chain recombines TRBV30 with TRBJ1-1, with 8 bases identical to TRBD1. Per germline, CDR1 GTSNPN and CDR2 SVGIG (reference sequence). There are 14 residues in the CDR3. The CDR3: CAWSWDRMNSEAFF. The CDR3, as DNA: TGTGCCTGGAGCTGGGACAGGATGAACTCTGAAGCTTTCTTT.

This rearrangement joins TRBV28 to TRBJ1-6, with 9 positions matching TRBD1. CDR1 is MDHEN and CDR2 is SYDVKM in the germline V gene. Trimming at V came to 5 bases and at J to 10 bases, leaving 9 bases not matched to a gene. The length of the CDR3 is 15 residues. The CDR3 coding sequence is TGTGCCAGCAGTCTGGGACAGGGAGAACTCTCACCCCTCCACTTT. Its protein is CASSLGQGELSPLHF. Complete variable domain (other parts from reference TRBV28 and TRBJ1-6): DVKVTQSSRYLVKRTGEKVFLECVQDMDHENMFWYRQDPGLGLRLIYFSYDVKMKEKGDIPEGYSVSREKKERFSLILESASTNQTSMYLCASSLGQGELSPLHFGNGTRLTVT.

The chain has TRBV30 and TRBJ2-2; TRBD2 matches at 7 bases. This CDR3 is built from 14 residues. In germline, CDR1 is GTSNPN, CDR2 SVGIG (reference sequence). Trimming cost V 1 base and J 3 bases; bases outside gene matches: 2. DNA of the CDR3: TGTGCCTGGAGTGGGAGCGGGGACACCGGGGAGCTGTTTTTT. This translates into CAWSGSGDTGELFF.

The genes are TRBV7-8 and TRBJ2-7; no clear D gene. Trimming left V 0 bases short and J 3 bases short, with 6 bases between. The CDR3 spans 13 residues. CDR1 and CDR2 from the germline V gene are SGHVS and FQNEAQ. The CDR3 nucleotides read TGTGCCAGCAGCTTAGCGTACAGCTACGAGCAGTACTTC. Protein: CASSLAYSYEQYF.

The chain combines TRBV2 with TRBJ1-1, with 10 nucleotides matching TRBD1. This CDR3 comprises 14 residues. Germline CDR1 and CDR2: SNHLY and FYNNEI. Germline trimming cut 5 bases from V and 5 bases from J; bases unmatched to any gene: 5. The CDR3 region is CASSHGQGGTEAFF. CDR3 DNA: TGTGCCAGCAGTCACGGACAGGGGGGAACTGAAGCTTTCTTT.

The CDR3 DNA reads TGTGCCACCAGTGATTTGAGGGAAGGGGCTGGAAACACCATATATTTT. Protein sequence: CATSDLREGAGNTIYF. This chain connects TRBV24-1 to TRBJ1-3; D is possibly TRBD1 (5 bases). The CDR3 spans 16 residues. CDR1 and CDR2 (germline): KGHDR, SFDVKD. V lost 0 bases and J lost 2, with 10 bases in between.

The V and J genes are TRBV30 and TRBJ2-3; perhaps TRBD2 as D (6 bases). This CDR3 has 19 residues. Germline assignment: CDR1 GTSNPN and CDR2 SVGIG (reference sequence). Trimming pared 0 bases from V and 0 bases from J, leaving 22 bases between. In DNA form, the CDR3 reads TGTGCCTGGAGTGTCCCGGGGGTGAGGGGCGTCTCTAGCACAGATACGCAGTATTTT. This translates into CAWSVPGVRGVSSTDTQYF.

V gene TRBV4-1 combines with J gene TRBJ2-3, with 9 nucleotides matching TRBD2. The germline CDR1 and CDR2 sequences are MGHRA and YSYEKL. This CDR3 is 16 amino acids long. Trimming at V came to 6 bases and at J to 1 base, leaving 8 bases not matched to a gene. As DNA, the CDR3 is TGCGCCAGCAGTCCCCTCAGGACTAGCGGCACAGATACGCAGTATTTT. Translated: CASSPLRTSGTDTQYF.

This clone appeared once. This chain uses TRBV7-2 with TRBJ1-1; TRBD1 might be the D (5 bases). Germline V gives CDR1 SGHTA, CDR2 FQGNSA. V was pared by 8 bases and J by 2 bases, with 15 bases between. This CDR3 has 14 amino acids. CDR3 DNA: TGTGCCAGCTCTAGGGGAAGGGGCAACACTGAAGCTTTCTTT. Translating it yields CASSRGRGNTEAFF.

The count of this clone is one. The V gene is TRBV9, the J gene TRBJ2-1, with a tentative D call TRBD1 (5 bases). Germline values: CDR1 SGDLS, CDR2 YYNGEE. This CDR3 is 15 amino acids long. Trimming removed 0 bases at V and 7 bases at J, with 14 bases between. CDR3 coding DNA: TGTGCCAGCAGCGTAGGGCCAGGGCCATTGAATGAGCAGTTCTTC. Translating gives CASSVGPGPLNEQFF.

CDR3 loop: CASSPTGTRTSYGYTF. CDR3 bases: TGTGCCAGCAGTCCGACAGGGACCAGGACGTCCTATGGCTACACCTTC. The chain has TRBV25-1 and TRBJ1-2; 7 bases map to TRBD1. V shed 5 bases and J 4 bases; nucleotides not matched to a gene: 13. The CDR3 totals 16 residues. Germline V gene lookup returns CDR1 MGHDK and CDR2 SYGVNS.

The chain carries TRBV2 and TRBJ2-3; unclear D gene. There are 11 residues in the CDR3. V lost 8 bases to trimming and J lost 6 bases, with 9 bases between them. The V gene's germline CDR1 is SNHLY and CDR2 FYNNEI. The CDR3 here is CASEVTDTQYF. CDR3 bases: TGTGCCAGCGAAGTCACTGATACGCAGTATTTT.